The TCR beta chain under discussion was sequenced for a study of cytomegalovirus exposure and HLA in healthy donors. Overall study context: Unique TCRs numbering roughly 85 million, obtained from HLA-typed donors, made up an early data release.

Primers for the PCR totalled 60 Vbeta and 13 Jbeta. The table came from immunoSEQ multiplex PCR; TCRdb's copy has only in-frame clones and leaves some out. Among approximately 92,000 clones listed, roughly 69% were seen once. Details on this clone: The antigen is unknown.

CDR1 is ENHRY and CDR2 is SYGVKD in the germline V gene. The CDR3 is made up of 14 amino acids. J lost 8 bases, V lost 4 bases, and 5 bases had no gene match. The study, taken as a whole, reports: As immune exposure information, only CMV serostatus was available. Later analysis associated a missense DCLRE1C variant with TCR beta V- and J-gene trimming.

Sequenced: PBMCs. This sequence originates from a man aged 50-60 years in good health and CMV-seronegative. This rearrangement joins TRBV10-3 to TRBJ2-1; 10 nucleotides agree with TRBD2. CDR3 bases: TGTGCCATCAGTGGGCTAGCGGGAGCCGATGAGCAGTTCTTC. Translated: CAISGLAGADEQFF.